This TCR beta chain was obtained from a study of early T cells in non-severe SARS-CoV-2 infection. Study-level background: RNA in bulk from unsorted whole blood was sequenced, and chains were unpaired.

V lost 3 bases to trimming and J lost 6 bases; unmatched junction nucleotides: 7. The germline V gene has CDR1 MDHEN and CDR2 SYDVKM. This CDR3 has 16 amino acids. Individual cDNA molecules were tagged with unique molecular identifiers. TCRdb independently ran MiXCR on the 5' RACE reads; one entry per CDR3 protein. This table has about 46,000 distinct CDR3 sequences, around 9.6% appearing once. This clonotype was seen only a few times. Sequenced here: whole blood, sampled at baseline. The receptor was isolated from an adult who was a healthcare worker with PCR-confirmed SARS-CoV-2 infection or an uninfected control (not recorded which). The V and J genes are TRBV28 and TRBJ2-3, with 12 bases that match TRBD2. This CDR3 is CASSLELAGGRDTQYF. As DNA, the CDR3 is TGTGCCAGCAGTTTGGAACTAGCGGGAGGCCGGGATACGCAGTATTTT.